This T cell receptor (beta chain) emerged from a study of blood T cell repertoires in COVID-19. Generated by immunoSEQ multiplex PCR, the TCRdb table keeps only in-frame clones and is missing some. The data show 270,000 or so clones, approximately 89% seen once. Material for sequencing was PBMCs or T cells enriched from blood (not recorded which). This TCR was recovered from a middle-aged woman with acute COVID-19.

The CDR3 loop reads CAGAVAGGRSYF. The DNA of the CDR3 is TGTGCCGGAGCCGTGGCGGGGGGACGTTCGTACTTC. The chain joins TRBV5-4 to TRBJ2-4; 8 bases fit TRBD2. From germline, CDR1 is SGHNT and CDR2 YYREEE (reference sequence). The CDR3 is 12 residues long. V gave up 10 bases and J gave up 15 bases; unmatched junction bases: 15. The full variable domain, rest sourced from reference TRBV5-4 and TRBJ2-4, is ETGVTQSPTHLIKTRGQQVTLRCSSQSGHNTVSWYQQALGQGPQFIFQYYREEENGRGNFPPRFSGLQFPNYSSELNVNALELDDSALYLCAGAVAGGRSYFGAGTRLSVL.